This is a list of T cell receptor beta chains from one sample in a study of long-term antiretroviral therapy in people with HIV. This table comes from immunoSEQ multiplex PCR, and its TCRdb copy is limited to in-frame clones, with some not included. The sample includes about 25,000 clones, just over 85% of them seen just once. The sample was unsorted PBMCs, taken 1.2 years after starting antiretroviral therapy. The receptors shown here come from a man between 45 and 60 years old with HIV. CDR3s leave out the opening cysteine and the closing phenylalanine or tryptophan. The order of the fields is D gene, V gene, J gene, CDR3 protein. D genes are given only for firm matches.

D: TRBD1
V: TRBV5-1
J: TRBJ1-3
CDR3: ASSLATGSSGNTIY

D: TRBD1
V: TRBV7-6
J: TRBJ2-7
CDR3: ASSSQRGPGHEQY

D: NA
V: TRBV7-8
J: TRBJ1-1
CDR3: ASSQYRNTEAF

D: NA
V: TRBV5-1
J: TRBJ2-6
CDR3: ASSLLLQGAGANVLT

D: NA
V: TRBV28
J: TRBJ2-2
CDR3: ATQVRHTTTNTGELF

D: NA
V: TRBV7-9
J: TRBJ2-2
CDR3: ASSLEIDRSNTGELF

D: TRBD1
V: TRBV7-9
J: TRBJ2-7
CDR3: ASSTGGRYEQY

D: NA
V: TRBV19
J: TRBJ2-1
CDR3: ASGGGRWEQF

D: TRBD1
V: TRBV30
J: TRBJ1-1
CDR3: AWDRVKNTEAF

D: NA
V: TRBV9
J: TRBJ1-3
CDR3: ASSVGEGAGAKYSGNTIY

D: TRBD1
V: TRBV18
J: TRBJ1-2
CDR3: ASSPVQGGYGYT

D: NA
V: TRBV5-4
J: TRBJ1-3
CDR3: ASSFGLAGNTIY

D: NA
V: TRBV5-1
J: TRBJ2-1
CDR3: ASSLGTHNEQF

D: NA
V: TRBV6-1
J: TRBJ2-1
CDR3: ASSDPRESLFSYNEQF

D: TRBD2
V: TRBV4-3
J: TRBJ2-1
CDR3: ASSQVAGGYNEQF

D: NA
V: TRBV28
J: TRBJ2-7
CDR3: ASSTVYEQY

D: NA
V: TRBV10-3
J: TRBJ1-4
CDR3: AISERGGQSNEKLF

D: NA
V: TRBV7-9
J: TRBJ2-2
CDR3: ASSFITGELF

D: TRBD1
V: TRBV6-4
J: TRBJ2-3
CDR3: ASSELPGGEGTDTQY

D: NA
V: TRBV5-1
J: TRBJ1-6
CDR3: ASTPSGGEPLH

D: NA
V: TRBV16
J: TRBJ2-3
CDR3: ASSYVGRGQSDTQY

D: NA
V: TRBV5-4
J: TRBJ1-2
CDR3: ASNAEGTNYGYT

D: NA
V: TRBV5-6
J: TRBJ2-3
CDR3: ASSLAITSDTQY

D: NA
V: TRBV9
J: TRBJ2-7
CDR3: ASSVEGGGYEQY

D: NA
V: TRBV2
J: TRBJ2-1
CDR3: ASSGTSYNEQF

D: NA
V: TRBV2
J: TRBJ1-2
CDR3: ASYSGRYGYT

D: TRBD1
V: TRBV7-3
J: TRBJ2-5
CDR3: ASSLGTGEGEETQY

D: NA
V: TRBV5-1
J: TRBJ2-7
CDR3: ASNYYTGSEQY

D: TRBD1
V: TRBV18
J: TRBJ1-4
CDR3: ASSPTGQGAGKLF